The rows below give T cell receptor beta chains drawn from one sample of a study of blood T cell repertoires in COVID-19. Data came from immunoSEQ multiplex PCR; TCRdb stores just in-frame clones and leaves some out. The data hold over 85,000 clones, with about 85% observed a single time. The sample was peripheral blood. The receptor source for this set is a woman aged 45 to 65 with COVID-19, enrolled during active disease. CDR3s include the opening cysteine and the closing phenylalanine or tryptophan. The D gene is left open where the match is weak. Only part of the rows carry a size: once, few, many, or a class if the clone is expanded.

NA	NA	TRBJ2-7	TRBV9	CASGARELEQYF	TGTGCCAGCGGGGCTAGAGAGCTCGAGCAGTACTTC
TRBD1	NA	TRBJ2-2	TRBV18	CATEGTGIPGELFF	TGTGCCACCGAAGGGACAGGGATTCCCGGGGAGCTGTTTTTT
NA	NA	TRBJ1-1	TRBV20-1	CSASGAGWGDTEAFF	TGCAGTGCTAGTGGGGCAGGGTGGGGGGACACTGAAGCTTTCTTT
TRBD1	NA	TRBJ2-5	TRBV6-6	CASTTGGQETQYF	TGTGCCAGCACTACAGGGGGCCAGGAGACCCAGTACTTC
NA	NA	TRBJ2-5	TRBV7-3	CASSRLGETQYF	TGTGCCAGCAGCCGACTAGGGGAGACCCAGTACTTC
TRBD2	NA	TRBJ2-1	TRBV4-3	CASSQSWSVAGGISSYNEQFF	TGCGCCAGCAGCCAATCGTGGTCAGTAGCGGGGGGGATCAGCTCCTACAATGAGCAGTTCTTC
NA	NA	TRBJ2-7	TRBV30	CAWGRQAPEQYF	TGTGCCTGGGGCCGCCAAGCACCCGAGCAGTACTTC
TRBD2	NA	TRBJ2-3	TRBV6-4	CAIRSCRGGGTDTQYF	TGTGCCATCCGGTCCTGTCGGGGGGGCGGGACAGATACGCAGTATTTT
TRBD1	NA	TRBJ1-1	TRBV4-1	CASSQDRGYTEAFF	TGCGCCAGCAGCCAAGACAGGGGGTACACTGAAGCTTTCTTT
NA	NA	TRBJ1-2	TRBV30	CAWRDYYGYTF	TGTGCCTGGCGGGACTACTATGGCTACACCTTC
NA	NA	TRBJ2-1	TRBV6-4	CASSAFPQSNEQFF	TGTGCCAGCAGTGCTTTCCCGCAGTCCAATGAGCAGTTCTTC
NA	NA	TRBJ1-1	TRBV7-9	CASSLEQVNTEAFF	TGTGCCAGCAGCTTAGAACAGGTTAACACTGAAGCTTTCTTT
TRBD1	NA	TRBJ1-1	TRBV6-2/TRBV6-3	CASSSNPQGRGTEAFF	TGTGCCAGCAGTTCCAACCCACAGGGGAGAGGCACTGAAGCTTTCTTT
TRBD2	NA	TRBJ2-3	TRBV7-9	CAGALAGAADTQYF	TGTGCCGGAGCACTAGCGGGGGCGGCAGATACGCAGTATTTT
TRBD1	NA	TRBJ2-7	TRBV18	CASSQSIDRVKLSDYEQYF	TGTGCCAGCTCACAATCCATCGACAGGGTAAAGCTCTCGGACTACGAGCAGTACTTC
TRBD2	NA	TRBJ2-5	TRBV5-4	CASSLTSGGQETQYF	TGTGCCAGCAGCTTAACTAGCGGGGGCCAAGAGACCCAGTACTTC
TRBD2	NA	TRBJ2-7	TRBV19	CASTGTSASYEQYF	TGTGCCAGCACCGGGACTAGCGCCTCCTACGAGCAGTACTTC
NA	NA	TRBJ1-5	TRBV28	CASSSQGNQPQHF	TGTGCCAGCAGTTCACAGGGTAATCAGCCCCAGCATTTT
NA	once	TRBJ1-2	TRBV5-3	CARSPSISAAGYTF	TGTGCCAGAAGCCCCTCGATCTCGGCGGCCGGCTACACCTTC
TRBD2	NA	TRBJ2-5	TRBV6-5	CASSSPGGQETQYF	TGTGCCAGCAGTTCACCCGGGGGGCAAGAGACCCAGTACTTC
TRBD2	once	TRBJ2-5	TRBV5-1	CASSLAGGRETQYF	TGCGCCAGCAGCTTAGCGGGGGGTCGAGAGACCCAGTACTTC
NA	NA	TRBJ1-1	TRBV10-3	CAITGVGYNEAFF	TGTGCCATCACAGGGGTGGGGTATAATGAAGCTTTCTTT
NA	few	TRBJ1-5	TRBV18	CASSPGSSSLNQPQHF	TGTGCCAGCTCGCCGGGTAGTTCGAGCCTCAATCAGCCCCAGCATTTT